These 14 T cell receptor beta chains were sequenced from one sample in a study of T cell changes during pregnancy in multiple sclerosis. TCRdb's copy holds only in-frame clones and misses some; the assay was immunoSEQ multiplex PCR. The sample holds tens of thousands of clones, around 91% seen once. Sequenced here: CD8+ T cells from peripheral blood mononuclear cells, sampled in the second trimester of pregnancy. The receptor set was obtained from a female donor with multiple sclerosis, enrolled in a pregnancy study.

The chain is built from TRBV29-1 and TRBJ1-1; 7 bases align to TRBD1. The CDR3 contains 12 residues. Looked up from germline, CDR1 is SQVTM and CDR2 is ANQGSEA. Unmatched junction bases numbered 5, after V lost 2 bases and J lost 8 bases. This chain's CDR3 is CSVEWGQLEAFF. The CDR3 DNA reads TGCAGCGTTGAATGGGGACAGTTAGAAGCTTTCTTT.

This clone is a singleton in its sample. The genes are TRBV30 and TRBJ2-7; weak D call: TRBD1 (5 bases). Per germline, CDR1 GTSNPN and CDR2 SVGIG (reference sequence). V lost 7 bases to trimming and J lost 1 base, with 14 bases between them. This CDR3 region has 13 residues. The CDR3 region is CASLRQNSYEQYF. As DNA, the CDR3 is TGTGCCTCCCTAAGACAGAATTCCTACGAGCAGTACTTC.

The V call is TRBV6-1, the J call TRBJ1-4; D may be TRBD1 (6 bases). CDR1 is MNHNS, CDR2 SASEGT, per germline. Trimming removed 2 bases from V and 2 bases from J, with 9 bases in between. This CDR3 is 15 amino acids long. DNA for the CDR3: TGTGCCAGCAGTGAAAGAACAGGGACTAATGAAAAACTGTTTTTT. Translation gives CASSERTGTNEKLFF.

The chain is built from TRBV7-8 and TRBJ2-2; 9 bases are shared with TRBD1. Losses at the gene ends were 2 bases for V and 3 bases for J; bases not matched to a gene: 4. The germline CDR1 and CDR2 sequences are SGHVS and FQNEAQ. The CDR3 extends over 16 amino acids. CDR3 in amino acids: CASSLWDRDYTGELFF. The DNA of the CDR3 is TGTGCCAGCAGCTTATGGGACAGGGACTACACCGGGGAGCTGTTTTTT.

V is TRBV6-1 and J is TRBJ2-7; D call uncertain. Trimming took off 0 bases at V and 0 bases at J, with 12 bases between the two ends. This CDR3 spans 16 amino acids. Per the germline V gene, CDR1 is MNHNS and CDR2 is SASEGT. Written as DNA, the CDR3 is TGTGCCAGCAGTGAAGCGCGGCAGCTTTACTCCTACGAGCAGTACTTC. It is translated as CASSEARQLYSYEQYF.

CDR3 bases: TGTGCCAGCAGTCCAGGGAACACTGAAGCTTTCTTT. Encoded protein: CASSPGNTEAFF. This chain uses TRBV25-1 with TRBJ1-1, with D uncertain. The CDR3 spans 12 residues. Trimming cost V 5 bases and J 1 base, with 5 bases left between them. From germline, CDR1 is MGHDK and CDR2 SYGVNS.

The V gene is TRBV4-1, the J gene TRBJ2-3, with 9 bases lining up with TRBD2. From germline, CDR1 is MGHRA and CDR2 YSYEKL. This CDR3 contains 16 residues. After removal of 1 base from V and 4 bases from J, the junction contained 6 bases not matched to a gene. The CDR3 sequence: CASSQAERGVADTQYF. In DNA, the CDR3 is TGCGCCAGCAGCCAAGCCGAGCGGGGGGTGGCAGATACGCAGTATTTT.

V usage is TRBV5-6 and J usage is TRBJ2-7; D is possibly TRBD1 (6 bases). This CDR3 is built from 14 residues. Germline CDR1 is SGHDT and CDR2 is YYEEEE. V lost 0 bases to trimming and J lost 2 bases, with 9 bases between them. The CDR3 loop reads CASSLGEGAYEQYF. The CDR3 nucleotides are TGTGCCAGCAGCTTGGGAGAGGGGGCCTACGAGCAGTACTTC.

The chain recombines TRBV5-6 with TRBJ2-3; perhaps TRBD1 as D (6 bases). The V gene lost 5 bases and the J gene lost 8 bases, with 15 bases spanning the gap. The CDR3 is 13 amino acids. Per germline, CDR1 SGHDT and CDR2 YYEEEE. CDR3 sequence: CASSLGASPTQYF. The CDR3 DNA sequence: TGTGCCAGCAGTCTGGGGGCTAGCCCTACGCAGTATTTT.

This clone has just a few counts. The CDR3 nucleotides are TGCAGCGTTGCTCTCGGGACTTCGTCGTTGAATGAGCAGTTCTTC. It is translated as CSVALGTSSLNEQFF. V usage is TRBV29-1 and J usage is TRBJ2-1; TRBD2 is a possible D gene (6 bases). V lost 4 bases and J lost 7, with 20 bases in between. CDR3 length: 15 residues. The germline CDR1 and CDR2 sequences are SQVTM and ANQGSEA.

The J gene is TRBJ1-1, the V gene TRBV9; D remains ambiguous. V dropped 2 bases and J dropped 3 bases, with 8 bases sitting between them. From germline, CDR1 is SGDLS and CDR2 YYNGEE. The CDR3 has 13 residues. DNA for the CDR3: TGTGCCAGCAGCGTCTCTCCTGACACTGAAGCTTTCTTT. Translated, it gives CASSVSPDTEAFF.

In DNA form, the CDR3 reads TGTGCCAGCAGTTACTCGACTCGGGGTGTGGGGGGCTACACCTTC. Protein: CASSYSTRGVGGYTF. V gene TRBV6-5 combines with J gene TRBJ1-2; the D is unclear. CDR3 length equals 15 residues. V shed 0 bases and J shed 8 bases, with 16 bases lying between them. Germline CDR1 is MNHEY and CDR2 is SVGAGI.

The chain carries TRBV6-5 and TRBJ1-2; perhaps TRBD1 as D (6 bases). This CDR3 spans 15 amino acids. Looked up from germline, CDR1 is MNHEY and CDR2 is SVGAGI. Trimming removed 2 bases at V and 2 bases at J, with 12 bases between. CDR3 in DNA: TGTGCCAGCAGTTACCCAGGGGCAGGGAACTATGGCTACACCTTC. This gives the protein CASSYPGAGNYGYTF.

The chain is built from TRBV2 and TRBJ2-1, with 9 bases aligning to TRBD1. Germline trimming cut 6 bases from V and 3 bases from J; bases unmatched to any gene: 15. The germline CDR1 and CDR2 sequences are SNHLY and FYNNEI. The CDR3 totals 18 residues. The CDR3, as DNA: TGTGCCAGCAGCCAAGGCACACAGGGGGCTGGACGCTACAATGAGCAGTTCTTC. Translating gives CASSQGTQGAGRYNEQFF.